This T cell receptor beta chain was identified in a study of shared clonotypes between healthy human individuals. Germline lookup yields CDR1 SSHAT and CDR2 FNYEAQ (reference sequence). V was trimmed by 5 bases and J by 6 bases, leaving 13 bases between them. CDR3 length: 14 amino acids. Clones were sequenced by immunoSEQ multiplex PCR, and TCRdb holds only the in-frame ones, with some missing. The sample consists of 150,000 to 200,000 clones, roughly 93% of them appearing once. The sequencing sample was made of naive CD4+ T cells sorted from blood. Specified subset: CD45RA+ positively selected. The receptor comes from a woman in her twenties or thirties in good health. This chain links TRBV7-7 with TRBJ2-2, with a tentative D call TRBD1 (6 bases). For the CDR3, the DNA is TGTGCCAGCAGCGAACAGGGATCCGCCGGGGAGCTGTTTTTT. Protein product: CASSEQGSAGELFF. The full variable domain, in which reference TRBV7-7 and TRBJ2-2 provide the parts outside the CDR3, is GAGVSQSPRYKVTKRGQDVTLRCDPISSHATLYWYQQALGQGPEFLTYFNYEAQPDKSGLPSDRFSAERPEGSISTLTIQRTEQRDSAMYRCASSEQGSAGELFFGEGSRLTVL.